This T cell receptor beta chain derives from a study of T cells in Graves' hyperthyroidism and ophthalmopathy (dated by TCRdb to the late 2010s). Study-wide context: Peripheral blood was sampled at the time of initial diagnosis, prior to any treatment. A discovery cohort of approximately 97 patients, roughly 40 with Graves' ophthalmopathy and roughly 59 with stable Graves' hyperthyroidism, was used to find distinguishing TCR V-J signatures. Prospective prediction of ophthalmopathy was tested in an independent validation cohort consisting of 18 to 20 hyperthyroidism patients and 17 patients who later progressed to ophthalmopathy. The roughly 100 discovery patients were randomly split 7:3 into training and test sets. The study also compared thyroid tissue and blood T-cell repertoires from more than five Graves' hyperthyroidism patients. After sampling, hyperthyroidism patients received methimazole starting at 30 mg daily, and ophthalmopathy patients received high-dose intravenous methylprednisolone. According to the paper, TCR Vbeta CDR3 sequencing was carried out on about 140 peripheral blood samples, which came from around 43 ophthalmopathy, roughly 75 hyperthyroidism and roughly 17 progressor patients.

Its CDR3 holds 15 amino acids, cysteine through phenylalanine. Left in the record is the CDR3 DNA by itself, 45 bases read in frame from the first base. V drops 0 bases and J drops 1 base, leaving 6 bases in between. The germline V gene gives CDR1 as SNHLY and CDR2 as FYNNEI. TCR beta CDR3 regions were amplified from RNA transcripts. The first round of RT-PCR for the TCR CDR3 was performed with the HTBI primer set and the Qiagen OneStep RT-PCR kit. Libraries were constructed in a second round of multiplex PCR, after which size selection and purification were performed. Libraries were sequenced paired-end with 100 bp reads on an Illumina HiSeq2000. Per the source publication's procedure: SOAPnuke was used to process the raw data, with reads discarded if the reads contained adapters or uncalled bases, had a mean Phred below 15, or lacked an exact constant-primer or identifier match. COPE v1.2.5 was used to merge high-quality paired reads, and clonotypes were defined as unique nucleotide sequences. MiTCR v1.1 was used to align clonotypes to the IMGT TRBV, TRBD and TRBJ reference segments. Only V-J combinations with frequency above 0.0001, covering approximately 99% of repertoires, were analysed. The TCS score was defined as F50 (clonal expansion) divided by E x V (chaos), with BLOSUM62-based TCRdist calculated between CDR3 peptides within each V-J. Welch's t-statistics and random forest reduced just over 500 V-J features to 13, which were used in a naive Bayes classifier (R e1071). Through fastp at Q25 and MiXCR, TCRdb rebuilt clones from the public reads, retaining in-frame beta chains. When rows share a CDR3 protein, they turn into one entry using the most common DNA and genes. The V and J calls shown here were made by TCRdb, not taken from the authors' results. The sample yields some 380,000 distinct CDR3 sequences; around an eighth were counted once. The top ten clonotypes cover 20% to 25% of the sample.

This clonotype was seen ten or more times. There is no known antigen for this receptor. Base qualities were left out, and no much larger clone turns up one base away. What the work shows at the level of the full study, not this receptor alone: Ophthalmopathy was separated from stable hyperthyroidism by a 13 V-J signature model, with just over 85% sensitivity and 81% to 83% specificity obtained in cross-validation and 80%/75% obtained in testing. In validation, the model predicted progression to ophthalmopathy a median of around 6.5 months before onset, with around 70% sensitivity and about 72% specificity. Most expanded thyroid clonotypes (frequency above 0.001) were also detected in blood, suggesting blood repertoires may reflect thyroid immune responses. Sample size was not statistically predetermined, and blinding of investigators to group allocation was not performed.

Hyperthyroidism patients were newly diagnosed, had a disease duration of under 2 months, and were aged 18 to 65 years. The study excluded patients with uncontrolled infections, other autoimmune diseases, pregnancy or lactation. Diagnoses were established on the basis of clinical symptoms, serum thyroxine and TRAb, thyroid ultrasound, and orbital computed tomography. Blood from progressor patients was collected at the time of first diagnosis with hyperthyroidism, before any ophthalmopathy symptoms had appeared. PBMCs were separated from 10 ml of fresh peripheral blood using Ficoll-Paque density gradient centrifugation. Patients classed as progressors first received a Graves' hyperthyroidism diagnosis and then went on to develop ophthalmopathy during follow-up. Total RNA was extracted using Trizol reagent, and RNA quality was assessed on an Agilent 2100 Bioanalyzer.

Sequenced: blood. The sequence was collected from a man under 40 with Graves' hyperthyroidism that later progressed to Graves' ophthalmopathy. The rearrangement joined TRBV2 to TRBJ2-2, with TRBD2 perhaps the D gene, on 5 matching bases. For the CDR3, the sequence is CASSEAGKNTGELFF. The bases read TGTGCCAGCAGTGAAGCCGGGAAGAACACCGGGGAGCTGTTTTTT. Outside the CDR3, residues come from the reference TRBV2 and TRBJ2-2 proteins, so the full variable domain is: EPEVTQTPSHQVTQMGQEVILRCVPISNHLYFYWYRQILGQKVEFLVSFYNNEISEKSEIFDDQFSVERPDGSNFTLKIRSTKLEDSAMYFCASSEAGKNTGELFFGEGSRLTVL.